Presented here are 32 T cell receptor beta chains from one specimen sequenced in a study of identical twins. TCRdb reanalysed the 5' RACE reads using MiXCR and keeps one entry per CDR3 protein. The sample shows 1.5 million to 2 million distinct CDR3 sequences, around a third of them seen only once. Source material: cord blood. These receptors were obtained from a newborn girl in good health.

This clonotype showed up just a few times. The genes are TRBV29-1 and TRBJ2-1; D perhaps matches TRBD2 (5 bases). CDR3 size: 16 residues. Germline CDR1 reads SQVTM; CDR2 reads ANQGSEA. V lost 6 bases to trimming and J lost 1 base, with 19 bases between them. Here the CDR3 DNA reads TGCAGCGTCTCGTCGTTGGGGAGCCCTTCCTACAATGAGCAGTTCTTC. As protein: CSVSSLGSPSYNEQFF.

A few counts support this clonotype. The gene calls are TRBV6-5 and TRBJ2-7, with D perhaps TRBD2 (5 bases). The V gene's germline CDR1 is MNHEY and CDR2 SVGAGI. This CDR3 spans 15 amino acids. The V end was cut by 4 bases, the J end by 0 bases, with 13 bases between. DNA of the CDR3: TGTGCCAGCAGTTGCGGGTCGGGCCGCTCCTACGAGCAGTACTTC. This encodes CASSCGSGRSYEQYF.

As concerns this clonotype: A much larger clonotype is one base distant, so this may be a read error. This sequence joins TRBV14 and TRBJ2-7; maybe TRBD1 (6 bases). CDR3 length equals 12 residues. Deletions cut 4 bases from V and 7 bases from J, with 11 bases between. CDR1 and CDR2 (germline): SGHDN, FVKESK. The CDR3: CASSRFRGEQYF. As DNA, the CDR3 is TGTGCCAGCAGCCGGTTCAGGGGTGAGCAGTACTTC. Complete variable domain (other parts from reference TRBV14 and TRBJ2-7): EAGVTQFPSHSVIEKGQTVTLRCDPISGHDNLYWYRRVMGKEIKFLLHFVKESKQDESGMPNNRFLAERTGGTYSTLKVQPAELEDSGVYFCASSRFRGEQYFGPGTRLTVT.

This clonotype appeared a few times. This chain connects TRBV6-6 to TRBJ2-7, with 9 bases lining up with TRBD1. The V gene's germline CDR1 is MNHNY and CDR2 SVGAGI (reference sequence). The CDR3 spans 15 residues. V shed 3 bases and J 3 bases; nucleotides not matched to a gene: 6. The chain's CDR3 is CASSYRQGGLYEQYF. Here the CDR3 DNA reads TGTGCCAGCAGTTATCGACAGGGGGGACTCTACGAGCAGTACTTC.

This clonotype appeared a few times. CDR3 amino acids: CASSLVVWGPNEKLFF. CDR3 nucleotide sequence: TGTGCCAGCAGCTTAGTAGTGTGGGGGCCCAATGAAAAACTGTTTTTT. The chain links TRBV11-2 to TRBJ1-4; TRBD1 is a possible D gene (6 bases). The V end lost 1 base, the J end lost 5 bases, and 14 bases lay between the germline ends. CDR3 length: 16 residues. CDR1 is SGHAT, CDR2 FQNNGV, per germline. Full variable domain (remainder filled in from reference TRBV11-2 and TRBJ1-4): EAGVAQSPRYKIIEKRQSVAFWCNPISGHATLYWYQQILGQGPKLLIQFQNNGVVDDSQLPKDRFSAERLKGVDSTLKIQPAKLEDSAVYLCASSLVVWGPNEKLFFGSGTQLSVL.

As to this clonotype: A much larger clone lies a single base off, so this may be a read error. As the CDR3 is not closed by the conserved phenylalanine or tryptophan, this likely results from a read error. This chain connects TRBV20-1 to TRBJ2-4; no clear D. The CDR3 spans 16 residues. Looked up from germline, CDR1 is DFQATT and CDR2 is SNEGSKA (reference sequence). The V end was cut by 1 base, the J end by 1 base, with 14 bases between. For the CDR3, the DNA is TGCAGTGCTAGAGCCGGGTATCTGGGGGCCAAAAACATTCAGTACTCC. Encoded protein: CSARAGYLGAKNIQYS.

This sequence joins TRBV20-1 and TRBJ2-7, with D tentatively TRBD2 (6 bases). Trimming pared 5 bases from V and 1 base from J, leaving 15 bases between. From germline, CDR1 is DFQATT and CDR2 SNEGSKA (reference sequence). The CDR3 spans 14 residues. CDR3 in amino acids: CSADEEGASYEQYF. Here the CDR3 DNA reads TGCAGTGCTGACGAGGAGGGCGCATCCTACGAGCAGTACTTC.

CDR3 nucleotides: TGTGCCAGCAGACCGCCGTTGGGGGGAAAGGACACGAATGAGCAGTTCTTC. Translation gives CASRPPLGGKDTNEQFF. The V gene is TRBV25-1, the J gene TRBJ2-1; D may be TRBD2 (6 bases). The CDR3 is made up of 17 amino acids. Between the trimmed V and J ends, which lost 6 bases and 7 bases, there was a span of 25 bases. Germline V CDR1 and CDR2: MGHDK, SYGVNS.

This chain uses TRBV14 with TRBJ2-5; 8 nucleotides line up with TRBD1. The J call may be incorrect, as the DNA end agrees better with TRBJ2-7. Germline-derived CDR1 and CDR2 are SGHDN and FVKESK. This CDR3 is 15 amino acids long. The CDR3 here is CASSQHVYGQGEQYF. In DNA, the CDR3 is TGTGCCAGCAGCCAACACGTATACGGACAGGGCGAGCAGTACTTC.

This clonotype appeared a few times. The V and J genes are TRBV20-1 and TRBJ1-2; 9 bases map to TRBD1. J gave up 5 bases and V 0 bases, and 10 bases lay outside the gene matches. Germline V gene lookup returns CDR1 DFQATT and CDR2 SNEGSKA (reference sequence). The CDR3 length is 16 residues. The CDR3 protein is CSARDTQMDRGYGYTF. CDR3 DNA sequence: TGCAGTGCTAGAGACACCCAAATGGACAGGGGTTATGGCTACACCTTC.

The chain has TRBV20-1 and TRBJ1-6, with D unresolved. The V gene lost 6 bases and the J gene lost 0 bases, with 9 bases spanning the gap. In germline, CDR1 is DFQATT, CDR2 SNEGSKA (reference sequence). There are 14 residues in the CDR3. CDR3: CSAQQSSYNSPLHF. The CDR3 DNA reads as TGCAGTGCCCAACAGAGCTCCTATAATTCACCCCTCCACTTT.

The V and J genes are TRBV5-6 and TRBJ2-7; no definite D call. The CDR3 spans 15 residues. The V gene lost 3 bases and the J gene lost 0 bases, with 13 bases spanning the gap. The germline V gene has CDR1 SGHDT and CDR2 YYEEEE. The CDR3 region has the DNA TGTGCCAGCAGCTATAGAGGCACCCGCTCCTACGAGCAGTACTTC. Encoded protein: CASSYRGTRSYEQYF.

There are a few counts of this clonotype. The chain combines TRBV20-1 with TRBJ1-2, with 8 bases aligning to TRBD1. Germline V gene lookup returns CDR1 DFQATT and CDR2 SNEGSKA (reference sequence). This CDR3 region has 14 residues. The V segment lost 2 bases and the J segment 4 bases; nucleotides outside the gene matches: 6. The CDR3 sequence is CSARNDRGAYGYTF. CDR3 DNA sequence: TGCAGTGCTAGAAACGACAGGGGCGCCTATGGCTACACCTTC.

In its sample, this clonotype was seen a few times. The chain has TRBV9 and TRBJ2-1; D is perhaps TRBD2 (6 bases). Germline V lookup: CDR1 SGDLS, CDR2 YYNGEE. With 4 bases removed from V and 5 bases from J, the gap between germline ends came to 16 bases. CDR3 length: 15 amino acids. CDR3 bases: TGTGCCAGCAGCCCACCCGGGACTCTACACAATGAGCAGTTCTTC. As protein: CASSPPGTLHNEQFF.

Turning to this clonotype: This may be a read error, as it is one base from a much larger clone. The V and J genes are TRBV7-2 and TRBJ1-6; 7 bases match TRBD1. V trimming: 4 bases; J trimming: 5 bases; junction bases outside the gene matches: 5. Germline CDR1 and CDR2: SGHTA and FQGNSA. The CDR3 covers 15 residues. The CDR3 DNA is TGTGCCAGCAGCTCCCGACAGGGCAATAATTCACCCCTCCACTTT. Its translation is CASSSRQGNNSPLHF.

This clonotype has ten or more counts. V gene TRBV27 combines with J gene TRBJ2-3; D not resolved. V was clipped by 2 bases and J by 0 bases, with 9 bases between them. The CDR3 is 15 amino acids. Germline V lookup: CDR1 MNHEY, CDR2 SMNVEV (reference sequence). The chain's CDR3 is CASSLALSSTDTQYF. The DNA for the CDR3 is TGTGCCAGCAGTTTAGCCCTCTCTAGCACAGATACGCAGTATTTT.

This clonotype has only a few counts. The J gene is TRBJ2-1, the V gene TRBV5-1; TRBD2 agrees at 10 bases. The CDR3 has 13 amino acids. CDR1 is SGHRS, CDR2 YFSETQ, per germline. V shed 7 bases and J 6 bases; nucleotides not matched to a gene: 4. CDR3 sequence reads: CASCGLAVNEQFF. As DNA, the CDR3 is TGCGCCAGCTGTGGACTAGCGGTCAATGAGCAGTTCTTC.

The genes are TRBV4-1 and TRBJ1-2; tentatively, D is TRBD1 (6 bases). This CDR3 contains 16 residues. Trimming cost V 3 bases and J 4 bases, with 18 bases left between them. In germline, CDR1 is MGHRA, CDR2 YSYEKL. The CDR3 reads CASSHKLWTALYGYTF. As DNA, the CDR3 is TGCGCCAGCAGCCATAAGCTATGGACAGCACTCTATGGCTACACCTTC.

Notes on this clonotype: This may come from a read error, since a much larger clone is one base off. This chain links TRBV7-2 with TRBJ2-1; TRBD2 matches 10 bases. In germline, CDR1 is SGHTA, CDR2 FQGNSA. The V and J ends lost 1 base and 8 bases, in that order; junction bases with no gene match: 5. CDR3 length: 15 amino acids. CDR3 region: CASSLDLAGVYEQFF. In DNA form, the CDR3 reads TGTGCCAGCAGCTTAGACCTAGCGGGAGTCTATGAGCAGTTCTTC.

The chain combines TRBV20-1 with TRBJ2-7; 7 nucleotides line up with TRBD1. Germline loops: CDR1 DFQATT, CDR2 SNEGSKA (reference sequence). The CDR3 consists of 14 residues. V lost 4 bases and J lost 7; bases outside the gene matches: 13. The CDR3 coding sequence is TGCAGTGCTATAGGGGACAGCTCCTACAATGAGCAGTACTTC. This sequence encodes CSAIGDSSYNEQYF.

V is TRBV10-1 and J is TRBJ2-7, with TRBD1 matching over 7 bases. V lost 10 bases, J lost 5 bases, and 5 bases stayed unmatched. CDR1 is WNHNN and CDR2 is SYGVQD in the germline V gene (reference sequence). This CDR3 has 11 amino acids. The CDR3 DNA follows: TGCGCCACCGGGACAGCAGACGAGCAGTACTTC. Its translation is CATGTADEQYF.

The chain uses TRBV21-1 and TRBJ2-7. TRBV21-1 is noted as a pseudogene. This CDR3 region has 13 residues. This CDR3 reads CASSKPNGCEQYF. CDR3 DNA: TGTGCCAGCAGCAAACCGAACGGTTGCGAGCAGTACTTC.

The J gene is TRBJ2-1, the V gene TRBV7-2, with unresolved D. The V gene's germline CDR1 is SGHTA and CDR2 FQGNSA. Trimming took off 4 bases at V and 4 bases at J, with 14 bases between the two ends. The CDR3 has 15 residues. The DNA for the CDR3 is TGTGCCAGCAGCTCCTCATCGACGGCGTACAATGAGCAGTTCTTC. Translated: CASSSSSTAYNEQFF. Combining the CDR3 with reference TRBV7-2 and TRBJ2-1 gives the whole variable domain GAGVSQSPSNKVTEKGKDVELRCDPISGHTALYWYRQSLGQGLEFLIYFQGNSAPDKSGLPSDRFSAERTGGSVSTLTIQRTQQEDSAVYLCASSSSSTAYNEQFFGPGTRLTVL.

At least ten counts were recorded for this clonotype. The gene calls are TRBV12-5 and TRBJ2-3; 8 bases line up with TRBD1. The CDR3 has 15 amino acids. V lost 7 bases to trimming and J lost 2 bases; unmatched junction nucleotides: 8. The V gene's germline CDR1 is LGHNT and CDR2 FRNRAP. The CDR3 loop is CASALTGASTDTQYF. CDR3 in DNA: TGTGCTAGTGCCTTGACAGGGGCGTCCACAGATACGCAGTATTTT.

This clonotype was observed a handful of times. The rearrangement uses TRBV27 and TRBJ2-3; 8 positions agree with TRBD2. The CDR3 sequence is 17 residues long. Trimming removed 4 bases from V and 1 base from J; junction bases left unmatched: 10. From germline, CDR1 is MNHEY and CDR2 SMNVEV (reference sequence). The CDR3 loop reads CASSSIQLAGRTDTQYF. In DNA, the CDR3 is TGTGCCAGCAGTTCCATCCAGTTAGCGGGGCGCACAGATACGCAGTATTTT.

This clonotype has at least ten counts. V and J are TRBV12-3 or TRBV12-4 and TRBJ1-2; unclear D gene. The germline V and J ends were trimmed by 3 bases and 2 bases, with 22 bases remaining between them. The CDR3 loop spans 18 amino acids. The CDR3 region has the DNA TGTGCCAGCAGTTTCTCTGGGATCCTACCCGGAATAAACTATGGCTACACCTTC. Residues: CASSFSGILPGINYGYTF.

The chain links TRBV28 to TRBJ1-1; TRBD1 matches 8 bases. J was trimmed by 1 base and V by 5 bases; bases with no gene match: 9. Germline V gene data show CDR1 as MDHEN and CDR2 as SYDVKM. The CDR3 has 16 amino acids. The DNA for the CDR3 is TGTGCCAGCAGTCCACCTACTGACAGGGGGAACACTGAAGCTTTCTTT. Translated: CASSPPTDRGNTEAFF.

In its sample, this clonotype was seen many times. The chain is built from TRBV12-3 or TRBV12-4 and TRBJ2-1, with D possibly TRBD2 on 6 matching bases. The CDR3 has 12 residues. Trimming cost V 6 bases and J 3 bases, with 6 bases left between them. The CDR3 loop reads CASRTSYNEQFF. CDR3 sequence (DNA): TGTGCCAGCAGGACTAGCTACAATGAGCAGTTCTTC.

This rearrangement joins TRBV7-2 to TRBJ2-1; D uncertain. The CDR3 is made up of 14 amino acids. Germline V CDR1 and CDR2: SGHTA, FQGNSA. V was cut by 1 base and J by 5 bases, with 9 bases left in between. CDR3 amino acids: CASSLELGNNEQFF. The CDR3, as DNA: TGTGCCAGCAGCTTAGAGCTGGGGAACAATGAGCAGTTCTTC.

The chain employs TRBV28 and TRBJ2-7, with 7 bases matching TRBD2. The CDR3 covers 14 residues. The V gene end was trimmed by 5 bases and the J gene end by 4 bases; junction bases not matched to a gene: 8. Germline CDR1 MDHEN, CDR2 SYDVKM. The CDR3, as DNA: TGTGCCAGCAGTCTCGGGAGGAGAGGTTACGAGCAGTACTTC. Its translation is CASSLGRRGYEQYF. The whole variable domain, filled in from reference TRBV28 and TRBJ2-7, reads DVKVTQSSRYLVKRTGEKVFLECVQDMDHENMFWYRQDPGLGLRLIYFSYDVKMKEKGDIPEGYSVSREKKERFSLILESASTNQTSMYLCASSLGRRGYEQYFGPGTRLTVT.

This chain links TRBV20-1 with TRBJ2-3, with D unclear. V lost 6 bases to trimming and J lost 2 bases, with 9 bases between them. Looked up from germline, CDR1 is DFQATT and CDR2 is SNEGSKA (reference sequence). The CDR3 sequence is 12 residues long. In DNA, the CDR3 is TGCAGTGCGGGTCAGGTCACAGATACGCAGTATTTT. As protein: CSAGQVTDTQYF.

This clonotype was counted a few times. The CDR3 sequence: CASSGYWGASGELFF. The CDR3, as DNA: TGTGCCAGCAGCGGATATTGGGGGGCTTCCGGGGAGCTGTTTTTT. This chain joins TRBV3-1 and TRBJ2-2; D is possibly TRBD1 or TRBD2 (6 bases each). This CDR3 spans 15 amino acids. Germline V lookup: CDR1 LGHDT, CDR2 YNNKEL (reference sequence). V gave up 5 bases and J gave up 6 bases, with 16 bases separating them.